This entry lists 16 T cell receptor beta chains sequenced from one sample in a study of cytomegalovirus exposure and HLA in healthy donors (dated by TCRdb to the late 2010s). Libraries were prepared through the immunoSEQ multiplex PCR assay. TCRdb mirrors the immuneACCESS table, restricted to in-frame sequences. Some clones are absent from its copies; in checked studies, under half trace to an unresolved V gene, and the reason for the others is unknown. The sample table contains about 250,000 clones; only one count was recorded for about 90% of them. The top ten clones comprise about 12% of the sample. The sample was PBMCs. These receptors all stem from a man younger than 35 in good health and CMV-seropositive.

This rearrangement joins TRBV30 to TRBJ1-5; D not certain. The CDR3 spans 14 residues. Trimming removed 2 bases at V and 0 bases at J, with 8 bases between. Per germline, CDR1 GTSNPN and CDR2 SVGIG (reference sequence). The CDR3 DNA is TGTGCCTGGAGTTCTCCTTATAGCAATCAGCCCCAGCATTTT. Translating gives CAWSSPYSNQPQHF.

A remark on this clone: The sample carries other DNA sequences with the same CDR3. This chain joins TRBV6-5 and TRBJ1-5, with D possibly TRBD1 on 5 matching bases. Between the trimmed V and J ends, which lost 5 bases and 4 bases, there was a span of 12 bases. Germline V gives CDR1 MNHEY, CDR2 SVGAGI. CDR3 length equals 14 residues. CDR3 sequence: CASSPQRGNQPQHF. Written as DNA, the CDR3 is TGTGCCAGCAGTCCTCAGAGGGGTAATCAGCCCCAGCATTTT.

The chain carries TRBV18 and TRBJ1-1, with D possibly TRBD1 on 6 matching bases. Trimming took off 6 bases at V and 0 bases at J, with 14 bases between the two ends. Germline V gene sequence: CDR1 KGHSH, CDR2 LQKENI. The CDR3 runs 15 residues. The CDR3 loop is CASSGQGTLNTEAFF. CDR3 coding DNA: TGTGCCAGCTCGGGGCAGGGGACTTTGAACACTGAAGCTTTCTTT.

The J gene is TRBJ2-7, the V gene TRBV7-2, with 13 bases fitting TRBD2. V shed 0 bases, J shed 1 base, and the junction held 6 bases outside the gene matches. Germline V gene sequence: CDR1 SGHTA, CDR2 FQGNSA. The CDR3 has 18 residues. CDR3 sequence reads: CASSLAQRTSGSSYEQYF. The CDR3 DNA reads TGTGCCAGCAGCTTAGCGCAGCGGACTAGCGGGAGTTCCTACGAGCAGTACTTC.

This rearrangement joins TRBV11-3 to TRBJ1-1; D unresolved. With 2 bases removed from V and 6 bases from J, the gap between germline ends came to 13 bases. This CDR3 has 14 residues. The V gene's germline CDR1 is SGHNT and CDR2 YENEEA. The DNA for the CDR3 is TGTGCCAGCAGCTTATCTGGCGCCTCGGCTGAAGCTTTCTTT. Its translation is CASSLSGASAEAFF.

The V call is TRBV30, the J call TRBJ2-7; 13 positions agree with TRBD2. Germline loops: CDR1 GTSNPN, CDR2 SVGIG (reference sequence). The CDR3 loop spans 17 amino acids. The V segment lost 4 bases and the J segment 0 bases; nucleotides outside the gene matches: 9. The CDR3 protein is CAWTTGTSGKSSYEQYF. The CDR3 nucleotides are TGTGCCTGGACAACCGGGACTAGCGGGAAGAGCTCCTACGAGCAGTACTTC.

This sequence joins TRBV4-3 and TRBJ2-3; D is perhaps TRBD2 (5 bases). The CDR3 extends over 17 amino acids. V lost 0 bases and J 1 base, leaving 14 bases between the germline ends. CDR1 is LGHNA and CDR2 is YSLEER in the germline V gene. Here the CDR3 DNA reads TGCGCCAGCAGCCAAGATTTGAGGGAGCTACGCACAGATACGCAGTATTTT. The encoded protein is CASSQDLRELRTDTQYF.

The chain combines TRBV5-6 with TRBJ2-3; no reliable D call. Germline CDR1 SGHDT, CDR2 YYEEEE. V was clipped by 7 bases and J by 6 bases, with 9 bases between them. There are 11 residues in the CDR3. The CDR3 DNA sequence: TGTGCCAGCGGAATACGGGATACGCAGTATTTT. Translation gives CASGIRDTQYF. Complete variable domain (other parts from reference TRBV5-6 and TRBJ2-3): DAGVTQSPTHLIKTRGQQVTLRCSPKSGHDTVSWYQQALGQGPQFIFQYYEEEERQRGNFPDRFSGHQFPNYSSELNVNALLLGDSALYLCASGIRDTQYFGPGTRLTVL.

This clone appeared a few times. The chain has TRBV7-6 and TRBJ2-2; no firm D call. This CDR3 has 12 amino acids. Germline assignment: CDR1 SGHVS and CDR2 FNYEAQ. V shed 1 base and J shed 6 bases, with 3 bases lying between them. Here the CDR3 DNA reads TGTGCCAGCAGCTTAGGGCCCGGGGAGCTGTTTTTT. Residues: CASSLGPGELFF.

This clone has just a few counts. The V gene is TRBV9, the J gene TRBJ2-7; D call uncertain. Germline V gene lookup returns CDR1 SGDLS and CDR2 YYNGEE. This CDR3 region has 14 residues. Between the trimmed V and J ends, which lost 0 bases and 1 base, there was a span of 8 bases. The DNA for the CDR3 is TGTGCCAGCAGCGTAGAGGGCAGTTCCTACGAGCAGTACTTC. Its translation: CASSVEGSSYEQYF.

This chain links TRBV5-1 with TRBJ2-5, with 9 bases lining up with TRBD2. In germline, CDR1 is SGHRS, CDR2 YFSETQ. V was clipped by 4 bases and J by 2 bases; unmatched bases: 9. This CDR3 region has 16 residues. The CDR3 region has the DNA TGCGCCAGCAGCACCGGACTAGCGTATGAACAAGAGACCCAGTACTTC. As protein: CASSTGLAYEQETQYF.

V is TRBV29-1 and J is TRBJ2-2; D remains unclear. Germline CDR1 SQVTM, CDR2 ANQGSEA. V was shortened by 4 bases and J by 8 bases, with 11 bases between the two germline ends. This CDR3 spans 12 amino acids. The CDR3 reads CSVVQTDGELFF. The CDR3 coding sequence is TGCAGCGTTGTACAGACTGATGGGGAGCTGTTTTTT.

This chain connects TRBV4-1 to TRBJ1-1, with D maybe TRBD1 (6 bases). CDR3 length: 16 amino acids. With 2 bases removed from V and 4 bases from J, the gap between germline ends came to 17 bases. CDR1 is MGHRA and CDR2 is YSYEKL in the germline V gene. DNA of the CDR3: TGCGCCAGCAGCCAATCCTTCGGACAGTTATTCACTGAAGCTTTCTTT. Translation gives CASSQSFGQLFTEAFF.

J is TRBJ2-1 and V is TRBV19, with a tentative D call TRBD1 (6 bases). CDR3 length: 15 amino acids. Germline values: CDR1 LNHDA, CDR2 SQIVND (reference sequence). CDR3 in amino acids: CATKGQGQFLDEQFF. The CDR3 DNA follows: TGTGCAACAAAAGGCCAGGGGCAGTTTCTTGATGAGCAGTTCTTC.

The V and J genes are TRBV6-5 and TRBJ2-3, with 11 bases identical to TRBD1. CDR3 length equals 16 residues. V shed 0 bases, J shed 5 bases, and the junction held 4 bases outside the gene matches. CDR1 is MNHEY and CDR2 is SVGAGI in the germline V gene. The CDR3 here is CASSYSGQGVGDTQYF. The CDR3 region has the DNA TGTGCCAGCAGTTACTCGGGACAGGGGGTTGGAGATACGCAGTATTTT.

CDR3 protein: CASSLADGRFEAFF. For the CDR3, the DNA is TGCGCCAGCAGCTTGGCGGATGGGCGATTTGAAGCTTTCTTT. The genes are TRBV5-1 and TRBJ1-1; D is ambiguous. Trimming left V 0 bases short and J 7 bases short, with 13 bases between. There are 14 residues in the CDR3. Germline CDR1 SGHRS, CDR2 YFSETQ. Variable domain in full (rest from reference TRBV5-1 and TRBJ1-1): KAGVTQTPRYLIKTRGQQVTLSCSPISGHRSVSWYQQTPGQGLQFLFEYFSETQRNKGNFPGRFSGRQFSNSRSEMNVSTLELGDSALYLCASSLADGRFEAFFGQGTRLTVV.